These 9 T cell receptor beta chains were all obtained from the same sample, sequenced in a study of PD-1 blockade in mismatch repair-deficient tumors. Only in-frame clones appear in the TCRdb table, and some are missing; sequencing was by immunoSEQ multiplex PCR. In the table there are about 25,000 clones, roughly 84% of which are singletons. The specimen was PBMCs, collected before pembrolizumab treatment. The source is an adult with mismatch repair-deficient cancer.

The sample holds a few counts of this clone. The rearrangement links TRBV27 to TRBJ1-2, with D perhaps TRBD1 (5 bases). CDR1 and CDR2 from the germline V gene are MNHEY and SMNVEV (reference sequence). The CDR3 has 12 residues. V was cut by 10 bases and J by 8 bases, with 17 bases left in between. In DNA, the CDR3 is TGTGCCACTGCACGGGGGGGTGGGGGCTACACCTTC. Translating gives CATARGGGGYTF.

The rearrangement uses TRBV9 and TRBJ1-6; a possible D gene is TRBD1 (5 bases). The V gene's germline CDR1 is SGDLS and CDR2 YYNGEE. The V gene lost 0 bases and the J gene lost 10 bases, with 8 bases spanning the gap. This CDR3 contains 13 residues. The CDR3 region has the DNA TGTGCCAGCAGCGTAGCGGCAGGGTCACCCCTCCACTTT. It is translated as CASSVAAGSPLHF.

This rearrangement joins TRBV29-1 to TRBJ2-2; possible D gene TRBD2, 6 bases. This CDR3 has 11 amino acids. The germline V gene encodes CDR1 SQVTM and CDR2 ANQGSEA. The V gene lost 7 bases and the J gene lost 8 bases, with 11 bases spanning the gap. CDR3 protein: CSAGRSGELFF. CDR3 DNA sequence: TGCAGCGCCGGGAGATCGGGGGAGCTGTTTTTT.

The rearrangement joins TRBV6-1 to TRBJ1-1; D ambiguous. Germline values: CDR1 MNHNS, CDR2 SASEGT. V was trimmed by 3 bases and J by 1 base, leaving 9 bases between them. CDR3 size: 14 residues. Written as DNA, the CDR3 is TGTGCCAGCAGTGACATCACAGCGAACACTGAAGCTTTCTTT. Amino acids: CASSDITANTEAFF.

The sample holds a few counts of this clone. The chain's CDR3 is CASSLGGPYEQYF. Written as DNA, the CDR3 is TGTGCCAGCAGTTTAGGTGGGCCCTACGAGCAGTACTTC. The chain uses TRBV27 and TRBJ2-7; unclear D gene. The germline CDR1 and CDR2 sequences are MNHEY and SMNVEV (reference sequence). The CDR3 totals 13 residues. The ends were cut back, 2 bases at V and 2 bases at J, with 7 bases in the middle.

The chain joins TRBV18 to TRBJ1-6; D might be TRBD1 (5 bases). This CDR3 comprises 14 residues. Germline lookup yields CDR1 KGHSH and CDR2 LQKENI. The germline V and J ends were trimmed by 6 bases and 8 bases, with 14 bases remaining between them. CDR3: CASSPGGGYSPLHF. The CDR3 coding sequence is TGTGCCAGCTCCCCGGGGGGTGGTTATTCACCCCTCCACTTT. The full variable domain, with the rest looked up from reference TRBV18 and TRBJ1-6, is NAGVMQNPRHLVRRRGQEARLRCSPMKGHSHVYWYRQLPEEGLKFMVYLQKENIIDESGMPKERFSAEFPKEGPSILRIQQVVRGDSAAYFCASSPGGGYSPLHFGNGTRLTVT.

V gene TRBV27 combines with J gene TRBJ2-7; the match to TRBD1 covers 7 bases. This CDR3 is built from 15 residues. In germline, CDR1 is MNHEY, CDR2 SMNVEV (reference sequence). The trim removed 1 base at V and 0 bases at J, leaving 3 bases unmatched. This CDR3 reads CASSLLGDSSYEQYF. In DNA, the CDR3 is TGTGCCAGCAGTTTATTGGGGGACAGCTCCTACGAGCAGTACTTC.

The chain combines TRBV27 with TRBJ2-1; 7 bases are a match to TRBD2. The CDR3 totals 14 residues. Germline assignment: CDR1 MNHEY and CDR2 SMNVEV (reference sequence). V dropped 8 bases and J dropped 5; count of bases not matched to a gene: 9. CDR3: CASQPAGTHNEQFF. The CDR3 DNA reads as TGTGCCAGCCAGCCAGCGGGAACCCACAATGAGCAGTTCTTC.

The chain carries TRBV10-3 and TRBJ1-5; the D gene is possibly TRBD1 (5 bases). CDR1 and CDR2 (germline): ENHRY, SYGVKD. V was shortened by 3 bases and J by 2 bases, with 14 bases between the two germline ends. The CDR3 sequence is 16 residues long. CDR3 nucleotide sequence: TGTGCCATCAGTGACCTCGGTAGGGGCGGCAATCAGCCCCAGCATTTT. Protein: CAISDLGRGGNQPQHF.